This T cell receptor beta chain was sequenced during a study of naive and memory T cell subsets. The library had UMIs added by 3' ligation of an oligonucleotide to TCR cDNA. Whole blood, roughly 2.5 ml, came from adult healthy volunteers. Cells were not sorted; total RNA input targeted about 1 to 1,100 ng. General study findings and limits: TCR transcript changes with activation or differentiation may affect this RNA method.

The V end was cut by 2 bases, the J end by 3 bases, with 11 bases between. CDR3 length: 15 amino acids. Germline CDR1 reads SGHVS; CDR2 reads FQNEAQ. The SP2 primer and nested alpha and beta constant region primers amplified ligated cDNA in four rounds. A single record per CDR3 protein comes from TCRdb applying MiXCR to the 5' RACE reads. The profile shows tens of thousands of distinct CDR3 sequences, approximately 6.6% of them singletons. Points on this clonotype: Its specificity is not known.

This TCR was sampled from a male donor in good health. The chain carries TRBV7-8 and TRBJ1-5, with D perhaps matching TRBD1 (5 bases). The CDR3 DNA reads TGTGCCAGCAGCTTAAGCGGGACTTCCAATCAGCCCCAGCATTTT. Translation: CASSLSGTSNQPQHF.